Detailed here is one T cell receptor beta chain. The antigen is unknown. The sample is drawn from a study of cytomegalovirus exposure and HLA in healthy donors. Whole-study findings and limits: Previous analysis showed most TCR beta V segments were productive about 87% or about 30% of the time. Later analysis indicated greater clonal expansion among HLA-associated TCR beta chains than among equally common other chains.

Use of 60 Vbeta and 13 Jbeta primers characterized the PCR. Clones were read by immunoSEQ multiplex PCR, and TCRdb kept only the in-frame ones, dropping some. The sample shows 250,000 to 350,000 clones, about nine tenths of them seen only once. Input material: PBMCs. The source of this sequence is a man in his forties in good health and CMV-seropositive.

CDR3 sequence: CASSQGPGKWNTEAFF. The CDR3 nucleotides are TGCGCCAGCAGCCAAGGCCCAGGGAAGTGGAACACTGAAGCTTTCTTT. The gene calls are TRBV4-3 and TRBJ1-1; a possible D gene is TRBD1 (5 bases). Trimming shortened V by 1 base and J by 1 base, and 13 bases separated the two germline ends. This CDR3 is 16 amino acids long. Germline V CDR1 and CDR2: LGHNA, YSLEER.